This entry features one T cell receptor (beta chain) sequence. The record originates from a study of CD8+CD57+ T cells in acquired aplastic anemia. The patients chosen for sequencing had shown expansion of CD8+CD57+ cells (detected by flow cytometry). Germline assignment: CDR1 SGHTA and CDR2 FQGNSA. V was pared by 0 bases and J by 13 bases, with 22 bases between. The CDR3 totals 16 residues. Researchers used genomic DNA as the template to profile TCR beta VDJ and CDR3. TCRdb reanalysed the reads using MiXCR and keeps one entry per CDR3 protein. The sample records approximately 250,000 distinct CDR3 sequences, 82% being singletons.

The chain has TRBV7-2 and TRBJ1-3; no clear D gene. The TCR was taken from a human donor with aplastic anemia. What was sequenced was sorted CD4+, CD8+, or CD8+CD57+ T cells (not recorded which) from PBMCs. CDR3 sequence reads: CASSLAGGPATQSIYF. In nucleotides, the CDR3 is TGTGCCAGCAGCTTAGCGGGAGGTCCCGCTACGCAGTCTATATATTTT. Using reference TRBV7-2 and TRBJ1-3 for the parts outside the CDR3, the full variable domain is GAGVSQSPSNKVTEKGKDVELRCDPISGHTALYWYRQSLGQGLEFLIYFQGNSAPDKSGLPSDRFSAERTGGSVSTLTIQRTQQEDSAVYLCASSLAGGPATQSIYFGEGSWLTVV.